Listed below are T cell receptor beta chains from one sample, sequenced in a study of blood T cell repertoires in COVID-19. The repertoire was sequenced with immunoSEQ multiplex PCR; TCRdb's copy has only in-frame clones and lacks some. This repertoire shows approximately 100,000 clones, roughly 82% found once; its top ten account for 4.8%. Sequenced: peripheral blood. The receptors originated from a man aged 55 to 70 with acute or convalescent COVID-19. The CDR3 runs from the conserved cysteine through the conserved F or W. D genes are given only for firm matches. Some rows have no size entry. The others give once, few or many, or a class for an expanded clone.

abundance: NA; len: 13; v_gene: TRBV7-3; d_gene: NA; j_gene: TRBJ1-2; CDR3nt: TGTGCCAGCAGCTTGGACTATAACTATGGCTACACCTTC; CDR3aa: CASSLDYNYGYTF
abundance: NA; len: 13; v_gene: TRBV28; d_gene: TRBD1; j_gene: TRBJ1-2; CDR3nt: TGTGCCAGCCGAAAGGGACAGGAGTATGGCTACACCTTC; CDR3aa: CASRKGQEYGYTF
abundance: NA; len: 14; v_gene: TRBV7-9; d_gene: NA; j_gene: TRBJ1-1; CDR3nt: TGTGCCAGCAGTCCGACAGAACCTTACACTGAAGCTTTCTTT; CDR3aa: CASSPTEPYTEAFF
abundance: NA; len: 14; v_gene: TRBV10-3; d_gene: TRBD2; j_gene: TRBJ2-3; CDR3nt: TGTGCCACGGAAAGCGGGGGGAACACAGATACGCAGTATTTT; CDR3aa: CATESGGNTDTQYF
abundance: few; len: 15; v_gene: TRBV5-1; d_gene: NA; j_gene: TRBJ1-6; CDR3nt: TGCGCCAGCAGCTTGGGCCAGGGAAGTAATTCACCCCTCCACTTT; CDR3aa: CASSLGQGSNSPLHF
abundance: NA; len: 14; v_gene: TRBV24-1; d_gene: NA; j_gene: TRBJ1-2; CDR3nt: TGTGCCACCAGTAAAAACAGGGAGAACTATGGCTACACCTTC; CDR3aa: CATSKNRENYGYTF
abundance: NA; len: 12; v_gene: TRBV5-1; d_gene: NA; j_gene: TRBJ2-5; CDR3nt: TGCGCCAGCAGCTCCCCAAAAGAGACCCAGTACTTC; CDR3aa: CASSSPKETQYF
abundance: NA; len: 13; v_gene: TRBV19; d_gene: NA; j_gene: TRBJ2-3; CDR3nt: TGTGCCAGTAGTATAGGACAAACAGATACGCAGTATTTT; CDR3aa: CASSIGQTDTQYF
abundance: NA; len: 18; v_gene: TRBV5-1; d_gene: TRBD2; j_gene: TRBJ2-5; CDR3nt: TGCGCCAGCAGCTTGCATGTTGTTGCGGGGGGGCGGGGCGAGACCCAGTACTTC; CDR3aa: CASSLHVVAGGRGETQYF
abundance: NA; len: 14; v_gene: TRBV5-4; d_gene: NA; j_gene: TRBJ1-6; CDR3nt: TGTGCCAGCAGCTTGGGCCAGGGTTTCTCACCCCTCCACTTT; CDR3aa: CASSLGQGFSPLHF
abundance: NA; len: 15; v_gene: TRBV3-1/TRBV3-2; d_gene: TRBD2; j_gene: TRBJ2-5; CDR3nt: TGTGCCAGCAGCCTCTGGACTAGCGGGGGAGAGACCCAGTACTTC; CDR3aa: CASSLWTSGGETQYF
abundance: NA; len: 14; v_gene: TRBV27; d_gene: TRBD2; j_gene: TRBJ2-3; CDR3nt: TGTGCCAGCACCCTTTATCGGGGGGGAGATACGCAGTATTTT; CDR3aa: CASTLYRGGDTQYF
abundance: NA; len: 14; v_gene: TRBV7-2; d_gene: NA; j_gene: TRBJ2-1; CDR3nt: TGTGCCAGCAGCTTTTCTAGCTCTTACAATGAGCAGTTCTTC; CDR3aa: CASSFSSSYNEQFF
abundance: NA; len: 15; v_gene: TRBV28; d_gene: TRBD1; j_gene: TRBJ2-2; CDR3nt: TGTGCCAGCACCCTGGCCCCACAGGGGCCCGGGGAGCTGTTTTTT; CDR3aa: CASTLAPQGPGELFF
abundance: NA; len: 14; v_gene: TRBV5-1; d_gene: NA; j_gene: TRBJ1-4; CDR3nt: TGCGCCAGCAGCTTCTCCGGGATCGATGAAAAACTGTTTTTT; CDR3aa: CASSFSGIDEKLFF
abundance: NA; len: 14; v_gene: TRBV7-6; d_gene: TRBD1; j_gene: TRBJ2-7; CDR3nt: TGTGCCAGCAGCCGACAGGGGGGCATCTACGAGCAGTACTTC; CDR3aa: CASSRQGGIYEQYF
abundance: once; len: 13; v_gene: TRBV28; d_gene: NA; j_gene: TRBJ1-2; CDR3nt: TGTGCCAGCAGACAGGGTCTTACCTATGGCTACACCTTC; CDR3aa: CASRQGLTYGYTF
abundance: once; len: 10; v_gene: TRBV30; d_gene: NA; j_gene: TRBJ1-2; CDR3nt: TGTGCCTGGAGTAGGGAGGGCTACACCTTC; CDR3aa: CAWSREGYTF
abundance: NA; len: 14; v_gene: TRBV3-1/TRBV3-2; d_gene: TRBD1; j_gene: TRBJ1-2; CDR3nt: TGTGCCAGCAGCCAAGGACAGGGGAGCTATGGCTACACCTTC; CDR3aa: CASSQGQGSYGYTF
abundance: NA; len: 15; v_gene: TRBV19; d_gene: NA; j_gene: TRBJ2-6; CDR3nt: TGTGCCAGTAGGGGAGGCGCGGGAGGGGCCAACGTCCTGACTTTC; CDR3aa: CASRGGAGGANVLTF
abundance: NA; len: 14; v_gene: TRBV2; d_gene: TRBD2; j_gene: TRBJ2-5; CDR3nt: TGTGCCATAAAACCGGGACTAGCGGGAGAGACCCAGTACTTC; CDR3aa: CAIKPGLAGETQYF
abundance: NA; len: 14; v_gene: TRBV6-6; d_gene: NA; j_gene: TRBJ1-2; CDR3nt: TGTGCCAGCAGTTACCCAGGGCAGGGGAATGGCTACACCTTC; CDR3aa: CASSYPGQGNGYTF
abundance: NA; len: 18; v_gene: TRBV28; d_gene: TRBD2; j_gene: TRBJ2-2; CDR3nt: TGTGCCAGCAGTTTCTTTCCGACGGGACTACGTAACACCGGGGAGCTGTTTTTT; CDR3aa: CASSFFPTGLRNTGELFF
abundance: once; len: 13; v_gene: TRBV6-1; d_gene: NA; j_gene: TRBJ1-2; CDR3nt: TGTGCCAGCAGTGAAGCTTGGCCAGATGGCTACACCTTC; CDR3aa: CASSEAWPDGYTF
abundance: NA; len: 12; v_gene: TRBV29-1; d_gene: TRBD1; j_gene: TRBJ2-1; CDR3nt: TGCAGCACCCAGACAGGGTACAATGAGCAGTTCTTC; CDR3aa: CSTQTGYNEQFF
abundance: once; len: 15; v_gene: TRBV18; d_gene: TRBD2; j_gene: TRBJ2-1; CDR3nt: TGTGCCAGCTCACCGAGGACTAGCGGGATTAATGAGCAGTTCTTC; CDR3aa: CASSPRTSGINEQFF
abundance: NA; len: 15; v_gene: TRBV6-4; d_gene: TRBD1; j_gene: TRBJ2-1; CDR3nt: TGTGCCAGCAGCCAGCCGGGACAGGGCTCCAATGAGCAGTTCTTC; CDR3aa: CASSQPGQGSNEQFF
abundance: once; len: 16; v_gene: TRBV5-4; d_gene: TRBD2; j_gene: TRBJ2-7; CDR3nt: TGTGCCAGCAGCTTGGGACTAGCGGGGGGTGGCTACGAGCAGTACTTC; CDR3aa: CASSLGLAGGGYEQYF
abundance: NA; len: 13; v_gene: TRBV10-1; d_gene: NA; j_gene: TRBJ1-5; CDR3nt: TGCGCCAGCAGTGCCCAGGGTGGGCAGCCCCAGCATTTT; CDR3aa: CASSAQGGQPQHF
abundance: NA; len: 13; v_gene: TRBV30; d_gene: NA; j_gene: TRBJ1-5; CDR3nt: TGTGCCTGGAGTATACAGGGCCCTCAGCCCCAGCATTTT; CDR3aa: CAWSIQGPQPQHF
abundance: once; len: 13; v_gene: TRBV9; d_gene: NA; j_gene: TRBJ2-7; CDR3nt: TGTGCCAGCAGCACCCGAACAGGGTACGAGCAGTACTTC; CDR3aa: CASSTRTGYEQYF
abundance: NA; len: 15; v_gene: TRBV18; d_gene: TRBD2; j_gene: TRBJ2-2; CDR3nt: TGTGCCAGCTCAATAGCGGGAGCTTCAACCGGGGAGCTGTTTTTT; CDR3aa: CASSIAGASTGELFF
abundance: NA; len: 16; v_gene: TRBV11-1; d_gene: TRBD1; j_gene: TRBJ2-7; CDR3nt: TGTGCCAGCAGCCCAGGACAGGGGCTCCCTGACTACGAGCAGTACTTC; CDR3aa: CASSPGQGLPDYEQYF
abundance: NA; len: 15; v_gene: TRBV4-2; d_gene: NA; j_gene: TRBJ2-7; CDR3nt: TGTGCCAGCAGCCAAGGAGCGACAGAAACCTACGAGCAGTACTTC; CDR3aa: CASSQGATETYEQYF
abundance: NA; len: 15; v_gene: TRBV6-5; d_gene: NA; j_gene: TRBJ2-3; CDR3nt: TGTGCCAGCAGTTACGTGAGAACTAGCACAGATACGCAGTATTTT; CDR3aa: CASSYVRTSTDTQYF
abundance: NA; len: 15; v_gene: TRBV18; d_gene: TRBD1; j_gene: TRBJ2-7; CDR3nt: TGTGCCAGCTCACCTGCAGGGGGCCGCGTGGGTGAGCAGTACTTC; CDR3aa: CASSPAGGRVGEQYF
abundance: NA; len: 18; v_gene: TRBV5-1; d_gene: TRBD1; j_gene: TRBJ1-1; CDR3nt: TGCGCCAGCAGCTTGGAATCGCCCACCGCAGGGGGCAACACTGAAGCTTTCTTT; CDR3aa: CASSLESPTAGGNTEAFF
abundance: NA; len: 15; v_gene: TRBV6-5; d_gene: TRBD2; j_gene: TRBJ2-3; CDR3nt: TGTGCCAGCAGTCTGGCGGGAGGGGTCACAGATACGCAGTATTTT; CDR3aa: CASSLAGGVTDTQYF
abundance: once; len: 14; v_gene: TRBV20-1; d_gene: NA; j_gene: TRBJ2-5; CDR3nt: TGCAGTGCTAGTTTGCTAGCAGACCAAGAGACCCAGTACTTC; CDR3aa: CSASLLADQETQYF
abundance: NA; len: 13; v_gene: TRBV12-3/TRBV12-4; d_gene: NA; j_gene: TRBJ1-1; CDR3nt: TGTGCCAGCAGTTTTAATGAGGACACTGAAGCTTTCTTT; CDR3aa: CASSFNEDTEAFF
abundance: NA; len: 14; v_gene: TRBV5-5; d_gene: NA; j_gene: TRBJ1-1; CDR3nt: TGTGCCAGCAGCTGGGGACTTTCGAACACTGAAGCTTTCTTT; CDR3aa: CASSWGLSNTEAFF
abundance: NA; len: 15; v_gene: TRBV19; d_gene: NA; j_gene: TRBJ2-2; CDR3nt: TGTGCCAGTAGTACCCAGACTCGGTTGGCCGGGGAGCTGTTTTTT; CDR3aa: CASSTQTRLAGELFF
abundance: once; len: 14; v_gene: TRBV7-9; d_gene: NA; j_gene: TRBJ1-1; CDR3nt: TGTGCCAGCAGCTTAGAGGGGGTGAACACTGAAGCTTTCTTT; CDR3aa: CASSLEGVNTEAFF
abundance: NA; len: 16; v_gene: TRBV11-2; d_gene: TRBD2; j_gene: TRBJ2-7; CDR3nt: TGTGCCAGCAGCTTAGACCCTAGCGGGAGACCCTACGAGCAGTACTTC; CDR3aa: CASSLDPSGRPYEQYF
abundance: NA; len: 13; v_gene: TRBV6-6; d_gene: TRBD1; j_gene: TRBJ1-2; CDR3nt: TGTGCCAGCAGTTTGGACAGGGGCTATGGCTACACCTTC; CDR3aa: CASSLDRGYGYTF
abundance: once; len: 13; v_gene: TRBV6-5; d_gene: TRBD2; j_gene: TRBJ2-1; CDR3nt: TGTGCCAGCAACCCGGGGGGGGTTCCCGGGCAGTTCTTC; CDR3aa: CASNPGGVPGQFF
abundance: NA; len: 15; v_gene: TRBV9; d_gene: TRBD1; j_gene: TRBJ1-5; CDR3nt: TGTGCCAGCAGCGTAAGCGGACAGGGCAATCAGCCCCAGCATTTT; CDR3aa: CASSVSGQGNQPQHF
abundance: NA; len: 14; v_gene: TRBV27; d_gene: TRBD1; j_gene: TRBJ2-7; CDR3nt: TGTGCCAGCAGTCTCTGGACAGGTCCCTACGAGCAGTACTTC; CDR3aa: CASSLWTGPYEQYF
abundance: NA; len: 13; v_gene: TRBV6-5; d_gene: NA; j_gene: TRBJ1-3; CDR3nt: TGTGCCAGCAGTAGGACACTCGGAAACACCATATATTTT; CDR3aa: CASSRTLGNTIYF
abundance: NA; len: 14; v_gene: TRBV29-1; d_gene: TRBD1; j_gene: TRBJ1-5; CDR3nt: TGCAGCGTTTCAGAGGACAGGACAAATCAGCCCCAGCATTTT; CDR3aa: CSVSEDRTNQPQHF
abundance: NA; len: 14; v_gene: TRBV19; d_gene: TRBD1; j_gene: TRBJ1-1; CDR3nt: TGTGCCAGTAGTCCGGGACAGGGGGCTACTGAAGCTTTCTTT; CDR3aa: CASSPGQGATEAFF
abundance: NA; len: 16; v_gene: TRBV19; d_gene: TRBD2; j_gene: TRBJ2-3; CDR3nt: TGTGCCAGTAGTCCCCAGTTTGCGGGAGGGCGTGATACGCAGTATTTT; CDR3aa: CASSPQFAGGRDTQYF
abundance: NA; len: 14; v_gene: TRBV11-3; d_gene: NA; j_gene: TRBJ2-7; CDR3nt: TGTGCCAGCAGCTTAGACGGGGGCTCCTACGAGCAGTACTTC; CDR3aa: CASSLDGGSYEQYF
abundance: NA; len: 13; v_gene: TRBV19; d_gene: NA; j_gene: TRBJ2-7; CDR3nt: TGTGCCAGTAGTATATATCAGGGGTACGAGCAGTACTTC; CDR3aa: CASSIYQGYEQYF
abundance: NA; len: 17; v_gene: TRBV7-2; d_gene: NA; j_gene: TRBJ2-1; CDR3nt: TGTGCCAGCAGCTTATTTAGCCCCCTGGCAGGGTACAATGAGCAGTTCTTC; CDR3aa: CASSLFSPLAGYNEQFF
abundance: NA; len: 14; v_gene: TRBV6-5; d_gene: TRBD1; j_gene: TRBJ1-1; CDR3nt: TGTGCCAGCAGTTACTCGCCTGGGACAGCTGAAGCTTTCTTT; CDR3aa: CASSYSPGTAEAFF
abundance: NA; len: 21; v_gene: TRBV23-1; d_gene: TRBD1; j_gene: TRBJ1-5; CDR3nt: TGCGCCAGCAGTCAATCGCGAGTAACGGGACAGGACGATAATAGCAATCAGCCCCAGCATTTT; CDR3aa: CASSQSRVTGQDDNSNQPQHF
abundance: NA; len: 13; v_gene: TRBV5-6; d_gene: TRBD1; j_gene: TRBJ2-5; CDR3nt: TGTGCCAGCAGTTGGGACAGGAAAGAGACCCAGTACTTC; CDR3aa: CASSWDRKETQYF